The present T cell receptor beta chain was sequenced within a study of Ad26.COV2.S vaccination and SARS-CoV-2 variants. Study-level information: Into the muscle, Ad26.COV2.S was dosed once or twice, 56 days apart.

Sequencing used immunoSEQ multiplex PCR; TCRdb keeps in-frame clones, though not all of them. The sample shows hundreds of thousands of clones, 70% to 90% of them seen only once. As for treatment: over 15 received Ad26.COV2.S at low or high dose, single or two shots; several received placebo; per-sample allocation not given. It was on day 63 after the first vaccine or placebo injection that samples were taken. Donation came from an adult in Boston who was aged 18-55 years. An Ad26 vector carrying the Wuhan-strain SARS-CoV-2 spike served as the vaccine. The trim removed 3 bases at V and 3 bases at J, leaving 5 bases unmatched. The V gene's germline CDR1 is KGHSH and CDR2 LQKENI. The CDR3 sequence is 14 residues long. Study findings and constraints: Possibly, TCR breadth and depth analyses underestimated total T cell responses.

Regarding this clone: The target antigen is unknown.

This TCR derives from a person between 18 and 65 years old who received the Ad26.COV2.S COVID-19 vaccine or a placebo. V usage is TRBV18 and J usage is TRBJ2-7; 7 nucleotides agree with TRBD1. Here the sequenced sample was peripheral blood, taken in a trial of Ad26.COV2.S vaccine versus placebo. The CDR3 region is CASSPGQVVYEQYF. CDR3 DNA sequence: TGTGCCAGCTCACCCGGACAGGTCGTCTACGAGCAGTACTTC.